This TCR beta chain was obtained from a study of blood T cell repertoires in COVID-19. The wider study: PBMCs, B-cell-depleted T cells, or T cells provided the cDNA or gDNA that made up the material.

The V and J ends lost 5 bases and 2 bases, in that order; junction bases with no gene match: 4. Germline V gene data show CDR1 as MDHEN and CDR2 as SYDVKM. The CDR3 is 14 residues long. Sequenced by immunoSEQ multiplex PCR; TCRdb stores in-frame clones only, minus some. The sample comprises under 200,000 clones, approximately 90% of which are singletons, and 6% rests with the top ten. The chain is built from TRBV28 and TRBJ2-7; 9 positions agree with TRBD1. The receptor was derived from a man in his forties with active or convalescent COVID-19. Material: peripheral blood. The CDR3 loop reads CASSARDRAYEQYF. Written as DNA, the CDR3 is TGTGCCAGCAGTGCCCGGGACAGGGCCTACGAGCAGTACTTC.